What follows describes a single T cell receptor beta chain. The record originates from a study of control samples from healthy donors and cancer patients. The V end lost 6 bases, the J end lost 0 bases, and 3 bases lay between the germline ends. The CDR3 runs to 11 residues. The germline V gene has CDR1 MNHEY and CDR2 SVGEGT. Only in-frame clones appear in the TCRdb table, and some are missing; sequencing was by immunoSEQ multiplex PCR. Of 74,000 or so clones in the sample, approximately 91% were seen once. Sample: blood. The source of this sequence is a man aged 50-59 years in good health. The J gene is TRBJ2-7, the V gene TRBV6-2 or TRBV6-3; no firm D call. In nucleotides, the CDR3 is TGTGCCAGCAGCGCCTCCTACGAGCAGTACTTC. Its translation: CASSASYEQYF.